These T cell receptor beta chains were read from a single sample in a study of cytomegalovirus exposure and HLA in healthy donors. Assay used: immunoSEQ multiplex PCR; TCRdb lists only in-frame clones, some missing. The table shows around 230,000 clones, with nearly 80% occurring only once. Material: PBMCs. These receptors were collected from a male donor in good health and CMV-seronegative. Each CDR3 is given with its conserved first and last residue. Fields, in order: D gene, V gene, J gene, clone size, CDR3 protein, CDR3 DNA. A D gene is named only where the DNA matches it firmly. Size values are once, few and many counts, or a class for expanded clones, and some rows have none.

TRBD2	TRBV10-3	TRBJ2-3	-	CAISEGELAGATQYF	TGTGCCATCAGTGAGGGGGAATTAGCGGGGGCTACGCAGTATTTT
-	TRBV13	TRBJ2-1	-	CASSRDSSYNEQFF	TGTGCCAGCAGCCGGGACTCCTCCTACAATGAGCAGTTCTTC
TRBD1	TRBV18	TRBJ1-5	-	CASSPGGQGYQPQHF	TGTGCCAGCTCACCAGGGGGACAGGGATATCAGCCCCAGCATTTT
TRBD1	TRBV7-3	TRBJ1-1	-	CASSLIRDRGPPEAFF	TGTGCCAGCAGCTTAATCCGTGACAGGGGCCCCCCTGAAGCTTTCTTT
TRBD1	TRBV9	TRBJ2-5	-	CASSVVAGGLETQYF	TGTGCCAGCAGCGTAGTGGCAGGGGGCTTAGAGACCCAGTACTTC
-	TRBV28	TRBJ1-2	-	CASSLEGDYGYTF	TGTGCCAGCAGTCTGGAGGGTGACTATGGCTACACCTTC
-	TRBV7-9	TRBJ1-2	few	CASSWSGALRSGYTF	TGTGCCAGCAGCTGGTCCGGAGCCCTGAGGAGTGGCTACACCTTC
TRBD1	TRBV2	TRBJ1-1	-	CASTVLGQSNTEAFF	TGTGCCAGCACCGTTTTGGGACAGTCGAACACTGAAGCTTTCTTT
TRBD1	TRBV18	TRBJ1-1	-	CASSENRGRLAEAFF	TGTGCCAGCTCAGAAAACAGGGGGCGTTTGGCTGAAGCTTTCTTT
-	TRBV29-1	TRBJ1-2	once	CSVEPNSYGYTF	TGCAGCGTTGAACCTAACAGCTATGGCTACACCTTC
-	TRBV4-1	TRBJ2-1	-	CASSHSGGLLDEQFF	TGCGCCAGCAGCCATTCCGGGGGACTTCTCGATGAGCAGTTCTTC
TRBD1	TRBV28	TRBJ1-3	-	CASRPSRTGLGNTIYF	TGTGCCAGCAGACCTTCTCGGACAGGGCTTGGAAACACCATATATTTT
-	TRBV5-6	TRBJ2-5	-	CASSLEGHLVYQETQYF	TGTGCCAGCAGCTTGGAGGGACACCTAGTGTACCAAGAGACCCAGTACTTC
TRBD2	TRBV19	TRBJ2-1	-	CASSLLAGGRYNEQFF	TGTGCCAGTAGTCTACTAGCGGGGGGGAGGTACAATGAGCAGTTCTTC
-	TRBV19	TRBJ2-2	-	CASSEQGNTGELFF	TGTGCCAGTAGTGAACAGGGGAACACCGGGGAGCTGTTTTTT
-	TRBV30	TRBJ2-7	-	CAWSVPYGGGYEQYF	TGTGCCTGGAGTGTACCTTACGGGGGAGGCTACGAGCAGTACTTC
-	TRBV14	TRBJ2-7	-	CASSQGTRTGLLYEQYF	TGTGCCAGCAGCCAGGGGACTCGAACAGGACTCCTCTACGAGCAGTACTTC
TRBD2	TRBV13	TRBJ2-3	-	CASSTGLGTDTQYF	TGTGCCAGCAGCACGGGACTAGGCACAGATACGCAGTATTTT
-	TRBV27	TRBJ1-6	-	CASRSPNSPLHF	TGTGCCAGCAGGAGCCCTAATTCACCCCTCCACTTT
TRBD1	TRBV6-1	TRBJ2-1	-	CASSRQGAGYNEQFF	TGTGCCAGCAGCCGACAGGGGGCGGGATACAATGAGCAGTTCTTC